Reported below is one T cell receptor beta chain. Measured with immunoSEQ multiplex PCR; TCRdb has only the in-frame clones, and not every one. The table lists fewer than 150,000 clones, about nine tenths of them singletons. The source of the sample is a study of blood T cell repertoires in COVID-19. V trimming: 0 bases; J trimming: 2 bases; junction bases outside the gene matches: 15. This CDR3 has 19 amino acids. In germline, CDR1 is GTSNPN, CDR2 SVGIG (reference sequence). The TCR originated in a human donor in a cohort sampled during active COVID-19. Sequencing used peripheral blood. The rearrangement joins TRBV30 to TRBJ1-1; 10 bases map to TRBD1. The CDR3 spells CAWSVLELGQGLFNTEAFF. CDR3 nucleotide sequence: TGTGCCTGGAGTGTACTGGAGCTGGGACAGGGGTTATTCAACACTGAAGCTTTCTTT.